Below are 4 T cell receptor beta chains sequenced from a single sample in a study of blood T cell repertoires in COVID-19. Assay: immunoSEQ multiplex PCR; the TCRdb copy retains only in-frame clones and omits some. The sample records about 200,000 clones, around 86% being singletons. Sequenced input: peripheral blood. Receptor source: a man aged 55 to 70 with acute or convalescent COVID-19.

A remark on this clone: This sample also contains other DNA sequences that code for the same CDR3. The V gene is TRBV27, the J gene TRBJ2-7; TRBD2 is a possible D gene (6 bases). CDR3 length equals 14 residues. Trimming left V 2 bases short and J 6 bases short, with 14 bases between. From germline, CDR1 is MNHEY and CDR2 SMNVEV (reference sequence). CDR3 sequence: CASSLRQGLAEQYF. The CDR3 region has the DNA TGTGCCAGCAGTTTACGGCAGGGACTTGCCGAGCAGTACTTC.

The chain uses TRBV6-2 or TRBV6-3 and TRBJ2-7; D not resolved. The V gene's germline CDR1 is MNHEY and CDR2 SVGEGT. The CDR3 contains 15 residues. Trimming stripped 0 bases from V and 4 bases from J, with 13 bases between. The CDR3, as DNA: TGTGCCAGCAGTTACTCCCGGAGTTTAAGGTACGAGCAGTACTTC. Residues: CASSYSRSLRYEQYF.

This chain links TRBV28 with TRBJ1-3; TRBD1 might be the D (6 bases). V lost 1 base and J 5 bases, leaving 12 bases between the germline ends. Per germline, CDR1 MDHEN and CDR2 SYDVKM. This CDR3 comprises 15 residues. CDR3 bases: TGTGCCAGCAGTTTATTATTAGGGGACAGAAACACCATATATTTT. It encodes CASSLLLGDRNTIYF.

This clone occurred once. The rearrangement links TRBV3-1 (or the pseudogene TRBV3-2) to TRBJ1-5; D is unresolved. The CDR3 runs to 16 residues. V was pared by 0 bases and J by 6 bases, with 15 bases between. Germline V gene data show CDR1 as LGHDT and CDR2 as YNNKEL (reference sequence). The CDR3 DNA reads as TGTGCCAGCAGCCAAGATTGTAGCCGGACTTTTCAGCCCCAGCATTTT. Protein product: CASSQDCSRTFQPQHF.